This T cell receptor beta chain was captured by sequencing in a study of OX40 agonist ivuxolimab in advanced cancers. V was trimmed by 2 bases and J by 1 base, leaving 6 bases between them. The germline V gene has CDR1 MNHEY and CDR2 SVGAGI. The CDR3 is 14 amino acids. A history of autoimmune disease or systemic immunosuppression excluded patients. Data came from immunoSEQ multiplex PCR; TCRdb stores just in-frame clones and leaves some out. The sample shows 66,000 or so clones, about 85% of them seen only once. This chain links TRBV6-5 with TRBJ1-3; D call uncertain. This sequence was found in an adult with an advanced solid tumor such as melanoma, head and neck, liver or kidney cancer. The source was CD4+ or CD8+ T cells sorted from blood, collected in a trial of the OX40 agonist ivuxolimab. CDR3 in DNA: TGTGCCAGCAGTTACGGTGGTTCTGGAAACACCATATATTTT. It specifies CASSYGGSGNTIYF.